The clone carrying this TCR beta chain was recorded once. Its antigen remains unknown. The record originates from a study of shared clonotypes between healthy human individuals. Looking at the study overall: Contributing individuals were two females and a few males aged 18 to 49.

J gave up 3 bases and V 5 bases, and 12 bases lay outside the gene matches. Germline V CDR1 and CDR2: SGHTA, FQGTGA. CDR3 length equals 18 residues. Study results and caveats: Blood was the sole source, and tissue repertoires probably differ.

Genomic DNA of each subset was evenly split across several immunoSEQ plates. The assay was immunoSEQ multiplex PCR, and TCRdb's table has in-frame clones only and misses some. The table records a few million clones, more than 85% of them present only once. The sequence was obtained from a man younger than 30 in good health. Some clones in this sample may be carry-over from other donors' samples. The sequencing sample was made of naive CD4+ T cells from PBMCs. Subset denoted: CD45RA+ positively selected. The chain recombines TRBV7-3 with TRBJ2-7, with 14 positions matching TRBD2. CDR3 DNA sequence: TGTGCCAGCAGCCCCAAAACCCCGACTAGCGGGGGGGACTACGAGCAGTACTTC. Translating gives CASSPKTPTSGGDYEQYF.